This passage covers 5 T cell receptor beta chains from one sample sequenced in a study of early T cells in non-severe SARS-CoV-2 infection. TCRdb used MiXCR to reprocess the 5' RACE reads, holding one entry per CDR3 protein. Of fewer than 120,000 distinct CDR3 sequences in the sample, roughly 12% were seen once. The source was whole blood, collected at baseline. All receptors come from an adult who was a healthcare worker with PCR-confirmed SARS-CoV-2 infection or an uninfected control (not recorded which).

This clonotype has a count of ten or more. The J gene is TRBJ1-2, the V gene TRBV30, with D tentatively TRBD1 (6 bases). The CDR3 runs to 14 residues. V lost 1 base and J lost 0, with 9 bases in between. Looked up from germline, CDR1 is GTSNPN and CDR2 is SVGIG (reference sequence). CDR3 coding DNA: TGTGCCTGGAGTGGAGGGACAACTAACTATGGCTACACCTTC. Its protein product is CAWSGGTTNYGYTF.

This clonotype was picked up many times. The chain links TRBV27 to TRBJ1-1; D not certain. Per the germline V gene, CDR1 is MNHEY and CDR2 is SMNVEV (reference sequence). The CDR3 consists of 17 residues. V lost 11 bases and J lost 5, with 30 bases in between. The CDR3 nucleotides are TGTGCCCGTCCCTTGACCGTCATTGGGAACTTTAGTACTGAAGCTTTCTTT. Translated, it gives CARPLTVIGNFSTEAFF.

This clonotype was counted many times. The chain has TRBV7-3 and TRBJ1-6; D may be TRBD1 (6 bases). In germline, CDR1 is SGHTA, CDR2 FQGTGA. CDR3 length equals 16 residues. Trimming shortened V by 5 bases and J by 7 bases, and 18 bases separated the two germline ends. This CDR3 reads CASSQGRGAVNSPLHF. The CDR3 DNA is TGTGCCAGCAGCCAAGGGCGGGGGGCGGTGAATTCACCCCTCCACTTT.

The table lists this clonotype with many counts. The rearrangement links TRBV5-1 to TRBJ1-1; D perhaps matches TRBD1 (5 bases). Germline V gene data show CDR1 as SGHRS and CDR2 as YFSETQ. Trimming removed 0 bases from V and 5 bases from J, with 8 bases in between. This CDR3 is 13 amino acids long. The CDR3 loop reads CASSLEGQTEAFF. The CDR3 coding sequence is TGCGCCAGCAGCTTGGAGGGGCAGACTGAAGCTTTCTTT.

J is TRBJ1-1 and V is TRBV5-1; no definite D call. V gave up 0 bases and J gave up 6 bases, with 9 bases separating them. CDR1 and CDR2 from the germline V gene are SGHRS and YFSETQ. The CDR3 loop spans 13 amino acids. CDR3 protein: CASSLAGGSEAFF. The CDR3 DNA sequence: TGCGCCAGCAGCTTGGCCGGAGGGTCTGAAGCTTTCTTT.